This T cell receptor (beta chain) emerged from a study of blood T cells in healthy people across ages. Next came a second PCR, run for about 6 to 11 cycles, which used a sample-barcoded 5' primer along with a J-beta primer mix. TCRdb re-called the 5' RACE reads through MiXCR, storing one row per CDR3 protein. Among fewer than 1,200,000 distinct CDR3 sequences listed, around 27% were seen once. This clonotype was picked up a small number of times. The V end lost 0 bases, the J end lost 2 bases, and 10 bases lay between the germline ends. This CDR3 contains 16 residues. CDR1 is MGHRA, CDR2 YSYEKL, per germline. This same sample was also part of a study on T cells of mothers and their children.

The receptor comes from a girl under 10 years old in good health. V and J are TRBV4-1 and TRBJ1-4; tentative D call: TRBD1 (5 bases). The sequencing input was blood. This CDR3 reads CASSQDGGNTNEKLFF. CDR3 coding DNA: TGCGCCAGCAGCCAAGATGGGGGGAACACTAATGAAAAACTGTTTTTT.